Listed below are T cell receptor beta chains from one sample, sequenced in a study of identifying expanded T cells in peripheral blood. Method: immunoSEQ multiplex PCR; TCRdb's copy keeps in-frame clones and lacks some. The data contain some 90,000 clones, 75% to 90% of them singletons. The sequencing input was blood. All receptors come from a person aged 18-70 years in good health. CDR3s include the opening cysteine and the closing phenylalanine or tryptophan. A D gene is named only where the DNA matches it firmly. The size entry is marked missing in some rows and otherwise reads once, few, many or a size class.

>TRBV19|13|.|TRBJ1-5|.
CASSGTTNQPQHF
TGTGCCAGTAGTGGGACAACTAATCAGCCCCAGCATTTT
>TRBV4-2|17|.|TRBJ2-1|.
CASSQGGARGNYNEQFF
TGTGCCAGCAGCCAAGGTGGGGCCAGGGGAAACTACAATGAGCAGTTCTTC
>TRBV30|14|.|TRBJ1-2|.
CAWNHRDIRDGYTF
TGTGCCTGGAACCACAGGGATATTAGGGATGGCTACACCTTC
>TRBV5-6|14|.|TRBJ2-3|.
CASSFSRYTDTQYF
TGTGCCAGCAGCTTCTCGCGATACACAGATACGCAGTATTTT
>TRBV11-1|15|.|TRBJ2-3|TRBD2
CASSLRAGVTDTQYF
TGTGCCAGCAGCTTACGAGCGGGGGTCACAGATACGCAGTATTTT
>TRBV5-6|15|.|TRBJ2-7|.
CASSPKVRGPYEQYF
TGTGCCAGCAGCCCTAAGGTGAGGGGTCCCTACGAGCAGTACTTC
>TRBV7-2|14|.|TRBJ1-5|.
CASSPGGFNQPQHF
TGTGCCAGCAGCCCAGGAGGATTCAATCAGCCCCAGCATTTT
>TRBV21-1|15|.|TRBJ1-5|.
CASSPSSQGIQPQHF
TGTGCCAGCAGCCCGAGTTCGCAGGGGATTCAGCCCCAGCATTTT
>TRBV5-1|15|few|TRBJ2-7|.
CASSLAEGRGYEQYF
TGCGCCAGCAGCTTGGCCGAGGGCCGGGGCTACGAGCAGTACTTC
>TRBV5-6|16|.|TRBJ1-1|.
CASSFVGARMNTEAFF
TGTGCCAGCAGCTTTGTGGGGGCTAGAATGAACACTGAAGCTTTCTTT
>TRBV5-3|13|.|TRBJ1-1|.
CARIYTAYTEAFF
TGTGCCAGAATCTATACGGCATACACTGAAGCTTTCTTT
>TRBV19|14|once|TRBJ2-7|.
CASSTRRHFYEQYF
TGTGCCAGTAGTACCCGACGGCATTTCTACGAGCAGTACTTC
>TRBV4-1|17|.|TRBJ2-3|TRBD1
CASSLLNLGGGTDTQYF
TGCGCCAGCAGCCTTCTTAATCTAGGGGGCGGCACAGATACGCAGTATTTT
>TRBV19|13|once|TRBJ1-3|.
CASSIGPGKTIYF
TGTGCCAGTAGTATAGGGCCAGGGAAGACCATATATTTT
>TRBV9|14|once|TRBJ2-3|.
CASSVEASTDTQYF
TGTGCCAGCAGCGTAGAGGCGAGCACAGATACGCAGTATTTT
>TRBV2|14|.|TRBJ1-1|.
CASSEVGHGTEAFF
TGTGCCAGCAGTGAAGTCGGTCATGGCACTGAAGCTTTCTTT
>TRBV7-6|14|.|TRBJ1-3|TRBD1
CASSPRTGGNTIYF
TGTGCCAGCAGCCCAAGGACAGGGGGGAACACCATATATTTT
>TRBV19|17|.|TRBJ1-5|.
CASSIGGAFYSNQPQHF
TGTGCCAGTAGTATAGGTGGGGCCTTCTATAGCAATCAGCCCCAGCATTTT
>TRBV7-2|12|few|TRBJ2-5|.
CASSLVGETQYF
TGTGCCAGCAGCTTAGTGGGGGAGACCCAGTACTTC
>TRBV27|13|.|TRBJ1-5|.
CASSLGKYQPQHF
TGTGCCAGCAGTTTAGGAAAATATCAGCCCCAGCATTTT
>TRBV2|18|.|TRBJ1-6|TRBD1
CASSVPRTGDTYNSPLHF
TGTGCCAGCAGTGTTCCCAGGACAGGAGACACTTATAATTCACCCCTCCACTTT
>TRBV30|12|.|TRBJ2-7|.
CAWSSTGYEQYF
TGTGCCTGGAGCTCAACAGGGTACGAGCAGTACTTC
>TRBV19|13|.|TRBJ1-1|.
CASTDRDLTEAFF
TGTGCCAGTACGGACCGGGACCTCACTGAAGCTTTCTTT
>TRBV7-9|13|.|TRBJ2-5|.
CASSFGLGETQYF
TGTGCCAGCAGCTTTGGACTCGGGGAGACCCAGTACTTC
>TRBV10-1|14|.|TRBJ2-3|.
CASSEQTYTDTQYF
TGCGCCAGCAGTGAACAGACCTACACAGATACGCAGTATTTT
>TRBV5-6|13|.|TRBJ2-1|.
CASSLDRVSEQFF
TGTGCCAGCAGCTTGGACAGGGTCAGTGAGCAGTTCTTC
>TRBV6-5|15|.|TRBJ1-1|TRBD1
CASRSRTGKRTEAFF
TGTGCCAGCAGATCAAGGACAGGAAAGAGGACTGAAGCTTTCTTT
>TRBV6-1|14|.|TRBJ2-7|.
CASSELSGPYEQYF
TGTGCCAGCAGTGAACTGAGCGGACCCTACGAGCAGTACTTC
>TRBV7-9|13|few|TRBJ1-1|.
CASRLGANTEAFF
TGTGCCAGCAGACTAGGGGCGAACACTGAAGCTTTCTTT
>TRBV5-5|13|.|TRBJ1-2|TRBD1
CASSYGTGYGYTF
TGTGCCAGCAGCTATGGGACAGGTTATGGCTACACCTTC
>TRBV5-6|16|.|TRBJ1-1|TRBD1
CASIRDWGQPHTEAFF
TGTGCCAGCATCCGTGATTGGGGACAGCCCCACACTGAAGCTTTCTTT
>TRBV6-5|13|few|TRBJ1-6|.
CASSYSDRTVFHF
TGTGCCAGCAGTTACTCGGACAGAACAGTCTTCCACTTT
>TRBV11-2|15|.|TRBJ2-1|TRBD1
CASSERTGYVSEQFF
TGTGCCAGCAGCGAACGGACAGGGTACGTCAGTGAGCAGTTCTTC
>TRBV5-1|14|once|TRBJ2-5|.
CASSLFSEGETQYF
TGCGCCAGCAGCTTGTTTTCTGAGGGAGAGACCCAGTACTTC
>TRBV6-1|14|.|TRBJ2-2|.
CASRKGTNTGELFF
TGTGCCAGCAGAAAGGGGACGAACACCGGGGAGCTGTTTTTT
>TRBV11-2|13|.|TRBJ2-1|.
CASSLAMGPEQFF
TGTGCCAGCAGCTTAGCGATGGGACCCGAGCAGTTCTTC
>TRBV27|13|.|TRBJ1-5|.
CASSVGVGQLQHF
TGTGCCAGCAGTGTTGGGGTAGGGCAGCTCCAGCATTTT
>TRBV5-6|14|.|TRBJ2-7|.
CASSSGFTSYEQYF
TGTGCCAGCAGCTCAGGTTTTACCTCCTACGAGCAGTACTTC
>TRBV29-1|10|.|TRBJ2-1|.
CSVGDNEQFF
TGCAGCGTTGGAGACAATGAGCAGTTCTTC
>TRBV5-1|14|.|TRBJ2-7|.
CASSWDGKPYEQYF
TGCGCCAGCAGCTGGGACGGAAAACCCTACGAGCAGTACTTC
>TRBV27|19|.|TRBJ1-6|.
CASSLSNFRSLSYNSPLHF
TGTGCCAGCAGTTTATCGAATTTCAGGTCCCTCTCCTATAATTCACCCCTCCACTTT
>TRBV15|15|.|TRBJ1-2|TRBD1
CATSKQVTGTYGYTF
TGTGCCACCAGCAAACAGGTGACAGGGACCTATGGCTACACCTTC
>TRBV5-6|16|.|TRBJ2-7|TRBD1
CASSLFGGQGGYEQYF
TGTGCCAGCAGCTTGTTTGGCGGACAGGGAGGTTACGAGCAGTACTTC
>TRBV2|14|.|TRBJ2-5|TRBD2
CASQRLAGGETQYF
TGTGCCAGCCAGAGACTAGCGGGGGGAGAGACCCAGTACTTC
>TRBV7-2|13|.|TRBJ2-3|.
CASSLARQDTQYF
TGTGCCAGCAGCTTAGCGCGACAAGATACGCAGTATTTT
>TRBV6-1|14|.|TRBJ2-5|TRBD1
CASSVDRGGETQYF
TGTGCCAGCAGTGTTGACAGGGGGGGGGAGACCCAGTACTTC
>TRBV9|14|.|TRBJ2-5|.
CASSLGHPQETQYF
TGTGCCAGCAGCCTCGGACACCCCCAAGAGACCCAGTACTTC
>TRBV5-1|16|.|TRBJ1-6|.
CASTNGGGLLNSPLHF
TGCGCCAGCACCAATGGAGGAGGACTGCTAAATTCACCCCTCCACTTT
>TRBV19|13|.|TRBJ1-1|.
CASSARVSTEAFF
TGTGCCAGTAGTGCAAGGGTCAGCACTGAAGCTTTCTTT
>TRBV29-1|13|.|TRBJ1-1|TRBD1
CSVRQGTNTEAFF
TGCAGCGTTCGACAGGGCACGAACACTGAAGCTTTCTTT
>TRBV10-1|16|.|TRBJ2-7|TRBD2
CASTTGGGEVGHEQYF
TGCGCCAGCACCACCGGGGGGGGCGAGGTAGGCCACGAGCAGTACTTC
>TRBV5-1|14|.|TRBJ2-7|.
CASSFKPTSYEQYF
TGCGCCAGCAGCTTCAAACCTACCTCCTACGAGCAGTACTTC
>TRBV5-1|14|.|TRBJ2-5|TRBD2
CASSTGTSKETQYF
TGCGCCAGCAGCACCGGGACTAGCAAGGAGACCCAGTACTTC
>TRBV5-6|11|.|TRBJ1-1|.
CASSLGTEAFF
TGTGCCAGCAGCTTGGGGACTGAAGCTTTCTTT
>TRBV9|15|few|TRBJ1-6|TRBD1
CASSPGQGKNSPLHF
TGTGCCAGCAGCCCCGGACAGGGGAAGAATTCACCCCTCCACTTT
>TRBV11-2|13|.|TRBJ1-1|.
CASSPSTGTRAFF
TGTGCCAGCAGCCCCTCAACCGGGACTAGAGCTTTCTTT
>TRBV9|17|.|TRBJ2-3|TRBD2
CASSVGGSGGPPDTQYF
TGTGCCAGCAGCGTAGGAGGTAGCGGGGGGCCCCCAGATACGCAGTATTTT
>TRBV4-3|15|.|TRBJ1-2|TRBD1
CASSPGTGEVDGYTF
TGCGCCAGCAGCCCCGGGACAGGGGAGGTCGATGGCTACACCTTC